The 11 T cell receptor beta chains presented below share a single source sample, sequenced in a study of control samples from healthy donors and cancer patients. The data were produced by immunoSEQ multiplex PCR, yet TCRdb's version contains in-frame clones alone and is incomplete. Of more than 120,000 clones in the sample, about 91% were seen once. The material sequenced was blood. The receptor set was obtained from a man aged 30-40 years in good health.

V and J are TRBV7-2 and TRBJ2-1; 12 nucleotides line up with TRBD2. Trimming cost V 5 bases and J 6 bases; bases outside gene matches: 2. CDR3 length: 14 amino acids. The germline CDR1 and CDR2 sequences are SGHTA and FQGNSA. In nucleotides, the CDR3 is TGTGCCAGCAGCCCTAGCGGGGGGGGCAATGAGCAGTTCTTC. Encoded protein: CASSPSGGGNEQFF.

V gene TRBV6-5 combines with J gene TRBJ2-7; the match to TRBD2 covers 8 bases. Germline CDR1 and CDR2: MNHEY and SVGAGI. This CDR3 has 16 amino acids. The junction had 6 bases not matched to a gene; V was cut back by 2 bases and J by 0 bases. CDR3 nucleotide sequence: TGTGCCAGCAGTTACGCTTCGGGGACTAGCTCCTACGAGCAGTACTTC. Translation: CASSYASGTSSYEQYF.

This clone has just a few counts. The gene calls are TRBV7-9 and TRBJ1-5, with 8 bases identical to TRBD1. Trimming took 1 base from V and 4 from J; bases not matched to a gene: 6. Germline CDR1 and CDR2: SEHNR and FQNEAQ (reference sequence). This CDR3 region has 16 residues. The CDR3 DNA follows: TGTGCCAGCAGCTTAGACAGGGGGGAAACGAATCAGCCCCAGCATTTT. Its protein product is CASSLDRGETNQPQHF.

As DNA, the CDR3 is TGCAGTGCCTTGACAGGAGGTGGCTACACCTTC. Its protein is CSALTGGGYTF. The chain is built from TRBV20-1 and TRBJ1-2, with D possibly being TRBD1 (6 bases). Trimming pared 6 bases from V and 7 bases from J, leaving 12 bases between. The length of the CDR3 is 11 residues. In germline, CDR1 is DFQATT, CDR2 SNEGSKA (reference sequence).

This sequence joins TRBV7-2 and TRBJ2-6; D not certain. V was shortened by 1 base and J by 2 bases, with 9 bases between the two germline ends. The CDR3 has 16 amino acids. Germline V gene lookup returns CDR1 SGHTA and CDR2 FQGNSA. CDR3 nucleotide sequence: TGTGCCAGCAGCTTAGATGTTGGGGCTGGGGCCAACGTCCTGACTTTC. Its protein product is CASSLDVGAGANVLTF.

This clone showed up just once. This chain links TRBV6-1 with TRBJ1-2; 7 bases are a match to TRBD1. This CDR3 region has 14 residues. The V segment lost 0 bases and the J segment 4 bases; nucleotides outside the gene matches: 2. CDR1 MNHNS and CDR2 SASEGT come from the germline V gene. DNA for the CDR3: TGTGCCAGCAGTGAAGCACCAGGGGGCTATGGCTACACCTTC. Translated, it gives CASSEAPGGYGYTF.

Written as DNA, the CDR3 is TGTGCCAGCAGTGACGATCCGACAGCCTCTAATGAAAAACTGTTTTTT. It encodes CASSDDPTASNEKLFF. The chain uses TRBV6-1 and TRBJ1-4, with D possibly matching TRBD1 (5 bases). Per germline, CDR1 MNHNS and CDR2 SASEGT. This CDR3 comprises 16 residues. V lost 3 bases and J 3 bases, leaving 14 bases between the germline ends.

The chain employs TRBV5-6 and TRBJ1-4; 9 positions agree with TRBD1. The V gene's germline CDR1 is SGHDT and CDR2 YYEEEE. The ends lost 0 bases at V and 8 bases at J; junction bases unmatched: 5. This CDR3 has 15 residues. This chain's CDR3 is CASSLDGQGREKLFF. CDR3 in DNA: TGTGCCAGCAGCTTGGACGGACAGGGGAGGGAAAAACTGTTTTTT.

J is TRBJ2-1 and V is TRBV7-2; 11 bases agree with TRBD2. This CDR3 contains 16 residues. Looked up from germline, CDR1 is SGHTA and CDR2 is FQGNSA. With V trimmed by 1 base and J by 7 bases, 6 bases remained unmatched. The CDR3 nucleotides are TGTGCCAGCAGCTTAGAGGGTCTAGCGGGGGGAAATGAGCAGTTCTTC. Its translation: CASSLEGLAGGNEQFF.

The genes are TRBV10-3 and TRBJ2-7, with D unclear. Germline V gene sequence: CDR1 ENHRY, CDR2 SYGVKD. The CDR3 loop spans 13 amino acids. V was pared by 5 bases and J by 2 bases, with 10 bases between. In DNA, the CDR3 is TGTGCCATCAGTCTACAGAAAGCCTACGAGCAGTACTTC. Protein product: CAISLQKAYEQYF.

The V and J genes are TRBV23-1 and TRBJ2-2; D is ambiguous. TRBV23-1 is an ORF, and what it does is uncertain. CDR3 size: 15 residues. The V end was cut by 2 bases, the J end by 7 bases, with 14 bases between. The DNA of the CDR3 is TGCGCCAGCAGTCAACCTGGAACTGGGCACGGGGAGCTGTTTTTT. Translating gives CASSQPGTGHGELFF.